Shown below are 16 T cell receptor beta chains from a single sample sequenced in a study of cytomegalovirus exposure and HLA in healthy donors. PCR primers comprised 60 Vbeta and 13 Jbeta primers. Generated by immunoSEQ multiplex PCR, the TCRdb table keeps only in-frame clones and is missing some. The profile shows 100,000 to 150,000 clones, 60% to 80% of them singletons. Input material: PBMCs. These receptors originate from a man aged 25 to 40 in good health and CMV-seronegative.

V gene TRBV11-2 combines with J gene TRBJ2-3; 12 bases line up with TRBD2. The CDR3 has 16 amino acids. The V gene end was trimmed by 5 bases and the J gene end by 5 bases; junction bases not matched to a gene: 8. Germline CDR1 SGHAT, CDR2 FQNNGV. DNA of the CDR3: TGTGCCAGCAGCAAGCCTAGCGGGGGGGCGATAGATACGCAGTATTTT. As protein: CASSKPSGGAIDTQYF.

The chain links TRBV5-4 to TRBJ2-2; D remains ambiguous. The germline V and J ends were trimmed by 1 base and 1 base, with 11 bases remaining between them. The CDR3 has 16 residues. Germline V lookup: CDR1 SGHNT, CDR2 YYREEE (reference sequence). CDR3 DNA: TGTGCCAGCAGCTTGCAGAGGCCTTTGAACACCGGGGAGCTGTTTTTT. Its protein is CASSLQRPLNTGELFF. Variable domain in full (rest from reference TRBV5-4 and TRBJ2-2): ETGVTQSPTHLIKTRGQQVTLRCSSQSGHNTVSWYQQALGQGPQFIFQYYREEENGRGNFPPRFSGLQFPNYSSELNVNALELDDSALYLCASSLQRPLNTGELFFGEGSRLTVL.

The V and J genes are TRBV5-1 and TRBJ1-4, with D possibly matching TRBD1 (6 bases). CDR3 length: 14 amino acids. Per the germline V gene, CDR1 is SGHRS and CDR2 is YFSETQ. V gave up 1 base and J gave up 7 bases, with 11 bases separating them. The CDR3: CASSLTGFREKLFF. The CDR3, as DNA: TGCGCCAGCAGCTTGACAGGGTTCCGTGAAAAACTGTTTTTT.

V usage is TRBV27 and J usage is TRBJ2-7; no clear D. Germline CDR1 and CDR2: MNHEY and SMNVEV (reference sequence). The V gene lost 4 bases and the J gene lost 4 bases, with 11 bases spanning the gap. This CDR3 contains 13 residues. The CDR3 DNA is TGTGCCAGCAGTTCCCCCAACTCGTACGAGCAGTACTTC. It specifies CASSSPNSYEQYF.

The rearrangement links TRBV7-3 to TRBJ2-3; 9 bases line up with TRBD2. The trim removed 1 base at V and 3 bases at J, leaving 5 bases unmatched. CDR1 SGHTA and CDR2 FQGTGA come from the germline V gene. The length of the CDR3 is 16 residues. CDR3 in amino acids: CASSLRGAGGTDTQYF. The CDR3 bases are TGTGCCAGCAGCTTAAGAGGGGCGGGGGGGACAGATACGCAGTATTTT.

The genes are TRBV11-2 and TRBJ2-7; tentatively, D is TRBD1 (6 bases). Looked up from germline, CDR1 is SGHAT and CDR2 is FQNNGV. Trimming pared 0 bases from V and 3 bases from J, leaving 24 bases between. This CDR3 has 19 amino acids. CDR3 in amino acids: CASSLDLRFQTGRDYEQYF. CDR3 DNA sequence: TGTGCCAGCAGCTTAGACCTAAGATTCCAAACAGGGAGAGACTACGAGCAGTACTTC.

V and J are TRBV11-2 and TRBJ2-3, with no clear D. The germline CDR1 and CDR2 sequences are SGHAT and FQNNGV. V dropped 2 bases and J dropped 11 bases, with 11 bases sitting between them. The CDR3 covers 12 residues. CDR3 DNA sequence: TGTGCCAGCAGCTTACGGAGCAGATGGCAGTATTTT. This encodes CASSLRSRWQYF. Combining the CDR3 with reference TRBV11-2 and TRBJ2-3 gives the whole variable domain EAGVAQSPRYKIIEKRQSVAFWCNPISGHATLYWYQQILGQGPKLLIQFQNNGVVDDSQLPKDRFSAERLKGVDSTLKIQPAKLEDSAVYLCASSLRSRWQYFGPGTRLTVL.

This chain links TRBV19 with TRBJ2-3, with 11 bases that match TRBD2. Unmatched junction bases numbered 18, after V lost 7 bases and J lost 0 bases. Germline CDR1 and CDR2: LNHDA and SQIVND (reference sequence). The CDR3 extends over 20 amino acids. The CDR3 here is CASTHPSGLAGGRSTDTQYF. The CDR3 DNA reads as TGTGCCAGTACCCACCCAAGCGGGCTAGCGGGGGGCCGTAGCACAGATACGCAGTATTTT.

This clone was detected only once. The rearrangement links TRBV4-2 to TRBJ2-3; 7 positions match TRBD1. With 0 bases clipped from V and 1 base from J, the junction kept 10 bases outside the gene matches. This CDR3 comprises 18 residues. The germline V gene encodes CDR1 LGHNA and CDR2 YNFKEQ. CDR3 sequence (DNA): TGTGCCAGCAGCCAAGACTGGTCAGGGGGTGTGGGCACAGATACGCAGTATTTT. Its protein is CASSQDWSGGVGTDTQYF.

The genes are TRBV5-6 and TRBJ1-5; 9 nucleotides align to TRBD1. The ends lost 1 base at V and 4 bases at J; junction bases unmatched: 9. CDR3 length equals 17 residues. The germline gives CDR1 SGHDT, CDR2 YYEEEE. The CDR3 sequence is CASSLRPGQGGNQPQHF. The CDR3 nucleotides are TGTGCCAGCAGCTTGCGCCCGGGACAGGGAGGAAATCAGCCCCAGCATTTT.

This chain uses TRBV10-1 with TRBJ1-4; 9 bases line up with TRBD1. J gave up 6 bases and V 6 bases, and 5 bases lay outside the gene matches. From germline, CDR1 is WNHNN and CDR2 SYGVQD (reference sequence). CDR3 length: 14 residues. The CDR3, as DNA: TGCGCCAGCAGCGGGACAGGGAATGATGAAAAACTGTTTTTT. Residues: CASSGTGNDEKLFF.

V is TRBV5-1 and J is TRBJ2-5; 7 nucleotides line up with TRBD2. The trim removed 4 bases at V and 4 bases at J, leaving 7 bases unmatched. Germline V lookup: CDR1 SGHRS, CDR2 YFSETQ. The CDR3 totals 14 residues. CDR3 DNA: TGCGCCAGCAGCGAAGGACTAGTGGCAGAGACCCAGTACTTC. Translation: CASSEGLVAETQYF.

The chain links TRBV7-7 to TRBJ2-2; 7 positions agree with TRBD1. Germline CDR1 is SSHAT and CDR2 is FNYEAQ (reference sequence). The CDR3 is 16 amino acids. The V segment lost 6 bases and the J segment 2 bases; nucleotides outside the gene matches: 9. DNA for the CDR3: TGTGCCAGCAGAGACGGGACAGACCTCAACACCGGGGAGCTGTTTTTT. It specifies CASRDGTDLNTGELFF.

V is TRBV7-6 and J is TRBJ2-7; D perhaps matches TRBD2 (5 bases). There are 14 residues in the CDR3. Per germline, CDR1 SGHVS and CDR2 FNYEAQ. With 5 bases removed from V and 3 bases from J, the gap between germline ends came to 14 bases. As DNA, the CDR3 is TGTGCCAGCAGCCCCCAGGACGGACTCTACGAGCAGTACTTC. It codes for CASSPQDGLYEQYF.

This clone was observed once. This chain joins TRBV28 and TRBJ2-1; D is uncertain. Germline CDR1 MDHEN, CDR2 SYDVKM. This CDR3 is built from 14 residues. The V gene lost 7 bases and the J gene lost 0 bases, with 10 bases spanning the gap. As DNA, the CDR3 is TGTGCCAGCACCCAATTGAGCTCCTACAATGAGCAGTTCTTC. It translates to CASTQLSSYNEQFF.

The rearrangement joins TRBV9 to TRBJ2-2; 9 bases are shared with TRBD1. The CDR3 runs to 15 residues. J was trimmed by 7 bases and V by 2 bases; bases with no gene match: 6. Germline V CDR1 and CDR2: SGDLS, YYNGEE. CDR3 coding DNA: TGTGCCAGCAGCGTTTTCGGGACAGGGAACGGGGAGCTGTTTTTT. Its protein is CASSVFGTGNGELFF.